This TCR beta chain was sequenced during a study of spatial heterogeneity in lung cancer. Time point specified: blood at routine non-recurrence follow-up after resection. Whole RNA came from tumor, nontumor lung or frozen PBMC and was sequenced without being sorted. The CDR3 has 14 residues. Germline V gene lookup returns CDR1 SGDLS and CDR2 YYNGEE. The V end lost 2 bases, the J end lost 4 bases, and 10 bases lay between the germline ends. TCRdb independently ran MiXCR on the 5' RACE reads; one entry per CDR3 protein. This sample has 50,000 to 60,000 distinct CDR3 sequences, with roughly 8.1% found just once. This clonotype came up many times.

The sample in question was PBMCs, obtained at follow-up. V is TRBV9 and J is TRBJ2-1; D possibly matches TRBD1 or TRBD2 (6 bases each). This clonotype originated in a female donor with early-stage non-small cell lung cancer. CDR3 protein: CASSVRGEYNEQFF. The DNA for the CDR3 is TGTGCCAGCAGCGTGAGGGGGGAATACAATGAGCAGTTCTTC. Together with reference TRBV9 and TRBJ2-1, the CDR3 gives the full variable domain: DSGVTQTPKHLITATGQRVTLRCSPRSGDLSVYWYQQSLDQGLQFLIQYYNGEERAKGNILERFSAQQFPDLHSELNLSSLELGDSALYFCASSVRGEYNEQFFGPGTRLTVL.